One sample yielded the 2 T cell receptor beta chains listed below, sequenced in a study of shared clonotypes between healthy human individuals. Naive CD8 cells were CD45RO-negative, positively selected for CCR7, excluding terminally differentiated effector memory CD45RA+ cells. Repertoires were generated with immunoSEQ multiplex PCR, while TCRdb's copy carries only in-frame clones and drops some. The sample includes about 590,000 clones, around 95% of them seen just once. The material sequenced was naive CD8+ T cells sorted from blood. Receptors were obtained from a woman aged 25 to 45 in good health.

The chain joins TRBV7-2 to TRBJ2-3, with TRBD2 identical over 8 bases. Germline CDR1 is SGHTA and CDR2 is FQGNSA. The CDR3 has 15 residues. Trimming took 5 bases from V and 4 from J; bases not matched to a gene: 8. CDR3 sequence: CASSLGLAIADTQYF. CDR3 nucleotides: TGTGCCAGCAGCCTTGGACTAGCAATCGCAGATACGCAGTATTTT. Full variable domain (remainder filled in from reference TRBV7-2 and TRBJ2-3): GAGVSQSPSNKVTEKGKDVELRCDPISGHTALYWYRQSLGQGLEFLIYFQGNSAPDKSGLPSDRFSAERTGGSVSTLTIQRTQQEDSAVYLCASSLGLAIADTQYFGPGTRLTVL.

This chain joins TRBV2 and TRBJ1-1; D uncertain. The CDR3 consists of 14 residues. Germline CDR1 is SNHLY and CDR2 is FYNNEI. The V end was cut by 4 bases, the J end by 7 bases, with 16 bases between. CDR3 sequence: CASSGAPRVDEAFF. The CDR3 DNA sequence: TGTGCCAGCAGTGGGGCACCAAGGGTCGATGAAGCTTTCTTT. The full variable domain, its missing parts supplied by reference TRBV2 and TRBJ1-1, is EPEVTQTPSHQVTQMGQEVILRCVPISNHLYFYWYRQILGQKVEFLVSFYNNEISEKSEIFDDQFSVERPDGSNFTLKIRSTKLEDSAMYFCASSGAPRVDEAFFGQGTRLTVV.